Shown below are 6 T cell receptor beta chains from a single sample sequenced in a study of glioma-infiltrating T cells (dated by TCRdb to about 2016). The listed sequencing device is Illumina MiSeq. The iRepertoire nested amplicon-rescue multiplex PCR (arm-PCR) platform was used to amplify TCR alpha and beta CDR3 regions from RNA. The public reads were reprocessed in TCRdb via fastp at Q25 and MiXCR, keeping in-frame beta chains. Rows with one shared CDR3 protein collapse into an entry with the most common genes and DNA. Within this sample are around 97,000 distinct CDR3 sequences, with approximately 28% of them counted one time only. 44% of the sample belongs to the ten largest clones. The source material was glioma tissue, nonneoplastic brain tissue, or PBMCs (not recorded which). All receptors derive from a human donor with low-grade glioma or glioblastoma, undergoing nonglioma brain surgery, or in good health (not recorded which).

This clonotype was seen ten or more times. The chain is built from TRBV6-6 and TRBJ1-2, with 10 bases that match TRBD1. Trimming removed 2 bases from V and 9 bases from J; junction bases left unmatched: 3. The CDR3 loop spans 13 amino acids. Germline values: CDR1 MNHNY, CDR2 SVGAGI (reference sequence). CDR3 protein: CASSYGTGESYTF. The CDR3 nucleotides read TGTGCCAGCAGTTACGGGACAGGGGAGAGCTACACCTTC.

In the case of this clonotype: A read error may be the cause here, since a much bigger clone is one base away. The rearrangement joins TRBV10-3 to TRBJ1-1, with TRBD1 matching over 8 bases. The trim removed 6 bases at V and 7 bases at J, leaving 7 bases unmatched. The CDR3 runs 13 residues. Germline V gene sequence: CDR1 ENHRY, CDR2 SYGVKD. The CDR3 DNA reads TGTGCCATCAGGGACAGGGTAGGGAATGAAGCTTTCTTT. It codes for CAIRDRVGNEAFF.

This clonotype has more than one count but fewer than ten. The V and J genes are TRBV7-2 and TRBJ1-3; perhaps TRBD1 as D (6 bases). V was shortened by 1 base and J by 0 bases, with 10 bases between the two germline ends. The CDR3 length is 16 residues. Germline V gene data show CDR1 as SGHTA and CDR2 as FQGNSA. DNA of the CDR3: TGTGCCAGCAGCTTAGGAGGGGGAACCTCTGGAAACACCATATATTTT. Residues: CASSLGGGTSGNTIYF.

This clonotype was counted at least ten times. The CDR3 is CASCATGGGLNEQFF. The CDR3 nucleotides read TGTGCCAGCTGCGCTACAGGGGGGGGTCTCAATGAGCAGTTCTTC. V usage is TRBV27 and J usage is TRBJ2-1; a weak D match, TRBD1 (8 bases). This CDR3 region has 15 residues. Germline lookup yields CDR1 MNHEY and CDR2 SMNVEV (reference sequence). Trimming left V 8 bases short and J 6 bases short, with 20 bases between.

Ten or more counts support this clonotype. The chain has TRBV6-2 or TRBV6-3 and TRBJ2-7, with D possibly being TRBD1 or TRBD2 (6 bases each). V gave up 2 bases and J gave up 6 bases, with 14 bases separating them. The germline gives CDR1 MNHEY, CDR2 SVGEGT. The CDR3 covers 14 residues. CDR3 residues: CASSYLSEGGEQYF. Written as DNA, the CDR3 is TGTGCCAGCAGTTACCTCTCCGAGGGGGGCGAGCAGTACTTC.

This sequence joins TRBV28 and TRBJ2-3; 7 positions match TRBD1. The junction had 8 bases not matched to a gene; V was cut back by 5 bases and J by 0 bases. The CDR3 runs to 16 residues. The germline V gene encodes CDR1 MDHEN and CDR2 SYDVKM. CDR3 amino acids: CASSTLGTVSTDTQYF. The CDR3 coding sequence is TGTGCCAGCAGTACCCTCGGGACAGTAAGCACAGATACGCAGTATTTT.